Reported below is one T cell receptor (beta chain). Antigen specificity is unknown. CDR3 size: 15 residues. Trimming cost V 3 bases and J 4 bases; bases outside gene matches: 5. Germline assignment: CDR1 SEHNR and CDR2 FQNEAQ (reference sequence). This specimen comes from a study of T-cell memory formation after mild COVID-19. Turning to the study itself: Among the donors, TCR clusters were largely specific to each donor. Study-level results: Cross-reactive memory seemingly joined, as some responding clones were found in pre-infection memory.

A 5'RACE reaction primed in the constant segment made cDNA libraries of TCR alpha and TCR beta, and these carried sample barcodes and UMIs. Each CDR3 protein gets one entry after TCRdb re-called the 5' RACE reads with MiXCR. The table includes 140,000 to 150,000 distinct CDR3 sequences, 20% to 25% detected once. The chain recombines TRBV7-9 with TRBJ2-3, with 9 bases aligning to TRBD2. Sample: PBMCs or a T cell subset sorted from them (not recorded which). The receptor was derived from an adult woman who had mild COVID-19 (a few samples of this study predate the infection). Cell type and time point are not known. The CDR3 nucleotides read TGTGCCAGCAGCTTGGGCGGGAGGGGTCCAGATACGCAGTATTTT. Translation gives CASSLGGRGPDTQYF.